The clone carrying this TCR beta chain was seen many times. No antigen is known for it. The sample belongs to a study of identical twins. Study conclusions and caveats: Where beta out-of-frame sequences were concerned, excess twin sharing was weaker. Fewer insertions marked abundant cord blood beta clonotypes; young adult naive trended weakly, memory not at all. Without tracking the same donors, conclusions rested on cross-sectional statistical analysis.

The length of the CDR3 is 14 residues. The trim removed 8 bases at V and 2 bases at J, leaving 3 bases unmatched. Unique molecular identifiers were present on the cDNA, which also gained a universal primer site by template switching. TCRdb redid the calling of the 5' RACE reads with MiXCR, one entry per CDR3 protein. This sample carries around 490,000 distinct CDR3 sequences, roughly 15% of them seen once, and the ten largest clones take 0.44%. This sample was shared with a second study, whose subject was yellow fever vaccine responses in identical twins.

V is TRBV12-3 or TRBV12-4 and J is TRBJ2-5; 12 nucleotides align to TRBD2. What was sequenced was CD4+ T cells sorted from blood. The clonotype originates from a woman aged 18-29 years in good health. The CDR3 DNA sequence: TGTGCCAGCGGACTAGCGGGGACTCAAGAGACCCAGTACTTC. Protein: CASGLAGTQETQYF.